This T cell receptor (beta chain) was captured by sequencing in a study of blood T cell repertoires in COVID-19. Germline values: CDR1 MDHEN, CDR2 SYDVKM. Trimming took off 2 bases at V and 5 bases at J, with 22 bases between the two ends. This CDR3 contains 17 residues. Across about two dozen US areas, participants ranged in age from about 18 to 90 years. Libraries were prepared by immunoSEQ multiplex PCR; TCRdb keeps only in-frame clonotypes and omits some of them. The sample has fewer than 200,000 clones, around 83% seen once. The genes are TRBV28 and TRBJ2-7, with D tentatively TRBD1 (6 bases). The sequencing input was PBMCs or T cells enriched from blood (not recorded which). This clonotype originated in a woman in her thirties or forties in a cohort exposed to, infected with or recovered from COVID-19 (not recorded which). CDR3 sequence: CASSLINQGSRRNEQYF. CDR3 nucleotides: TGTGCCAGCAGTTTAATAAACCAGGGGAGCAGAAGAAACGAGCAGTACTTC.